Sequencing of this TCR beta chain was carried out in a study of patients and donors after allogeneic stem cell transplantation. TCRdb reanalysed the RT-PCR reads using MiXCR and keeps one entry per CDR3 protein. The sample holds 110,000 or so distinct CDR3 sequences; around 38% are singletons and the top ten take roughly 30%. The ends lost 3 bases at V and 8 bases at J; junction bases unmatched: 11. Germline V gene data show CDR1 as MDHEN and CDR2 as SYDVKM. The CDR3 is 16 amino acids. V and J are TRBV28 and TRBJ2-1, with 9 bases aligning to TRBD2. The source material was blood, either unsorted or a sorted T cell fraction (not recorded which). The TCR originated in a human donor who was either an allogeneic HSCT recipient or a stem cell or donor lymphocyte infusion donor (not recorded which). It is not recorded whose cells these are; they may come from a transplant donor. This CDR3 reads CASSFFGGTSIDEQFF. The CDR3 nucleotides are TGTGCCAGCAGTTTTTTCGGTGGGACTAGCATTGATGAGCAGTTCTTC. The full variable domain, rest sourced from reference TRBV28 and TRBJ2-1, is DVKVTQSSRYLVKRTGEKVFLECVQDMDHENMFWYRQDPGLGLRLIYFSYDVKMKEKGDIPEGYSVSREKKERFSLILESASTNQTSMYLCASSFFGGTSIDEQFFGPGTRLTVL.